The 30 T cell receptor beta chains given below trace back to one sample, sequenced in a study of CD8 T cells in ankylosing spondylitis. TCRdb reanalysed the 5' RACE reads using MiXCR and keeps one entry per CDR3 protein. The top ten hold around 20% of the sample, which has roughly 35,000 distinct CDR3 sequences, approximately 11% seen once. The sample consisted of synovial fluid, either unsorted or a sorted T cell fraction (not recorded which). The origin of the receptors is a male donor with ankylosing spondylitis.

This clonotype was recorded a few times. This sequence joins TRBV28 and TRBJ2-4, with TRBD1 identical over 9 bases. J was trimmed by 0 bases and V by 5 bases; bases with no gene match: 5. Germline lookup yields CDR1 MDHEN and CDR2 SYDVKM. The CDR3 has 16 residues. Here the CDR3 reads CASSPYRGLAKNIQYF. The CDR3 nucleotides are TGTGCCAGCAGTCCATACAGGGGGCTAGCCAAAAACATTCAGTACTTC.

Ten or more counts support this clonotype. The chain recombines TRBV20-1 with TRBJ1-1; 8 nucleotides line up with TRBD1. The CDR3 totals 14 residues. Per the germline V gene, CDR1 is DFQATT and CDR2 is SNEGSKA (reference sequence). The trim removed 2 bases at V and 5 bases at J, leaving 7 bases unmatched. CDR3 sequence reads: CSARSTDRETEAFF. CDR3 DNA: TGCAGTGCTAGATCGACGGACAGGGAGACTGAAGCTTTCTTT.

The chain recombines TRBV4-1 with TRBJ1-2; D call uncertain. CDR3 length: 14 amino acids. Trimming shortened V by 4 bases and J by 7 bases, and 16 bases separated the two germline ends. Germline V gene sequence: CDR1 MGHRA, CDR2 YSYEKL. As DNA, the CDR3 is TGCGCCAGCAGCCGTCCCCACTCGAGAGGTGGCTACACCTTC. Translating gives CASSRPHSRGGYTF.

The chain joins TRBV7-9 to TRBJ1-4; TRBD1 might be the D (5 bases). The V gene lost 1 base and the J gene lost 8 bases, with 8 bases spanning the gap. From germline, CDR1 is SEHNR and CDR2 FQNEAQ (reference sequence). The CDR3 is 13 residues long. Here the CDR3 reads CASSLGDGEKLFF. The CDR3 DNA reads TGTGCCAGCAGCTTAGGGGACGGAGAAAAACTGTTTTTT.

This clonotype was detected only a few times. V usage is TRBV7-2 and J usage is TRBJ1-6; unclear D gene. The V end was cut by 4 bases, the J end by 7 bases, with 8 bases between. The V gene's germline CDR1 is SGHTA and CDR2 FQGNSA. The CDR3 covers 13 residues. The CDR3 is CASSSPGNSPLHF. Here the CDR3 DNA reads TGTGCCAGCAGCTCCCCCGGGAATTCACCCCTCCACTTT.

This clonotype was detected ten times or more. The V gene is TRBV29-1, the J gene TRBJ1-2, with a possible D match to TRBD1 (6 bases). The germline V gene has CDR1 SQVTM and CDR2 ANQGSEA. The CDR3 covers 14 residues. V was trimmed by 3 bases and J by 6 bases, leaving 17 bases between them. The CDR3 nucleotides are TGCAGCGTTGAGGTATGGGCAGGGGAGCATGGCTACACCTTC. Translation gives CSVEVWAGEHGYTF.

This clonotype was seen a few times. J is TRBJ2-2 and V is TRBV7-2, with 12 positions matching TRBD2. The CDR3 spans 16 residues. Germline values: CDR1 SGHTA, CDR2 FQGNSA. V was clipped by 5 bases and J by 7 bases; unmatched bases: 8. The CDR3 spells CASSPLAGGRVGELFF. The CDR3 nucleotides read TGTGCCAGCAGCCCCCTAGCGGGAGGGAGGGTCGGGGAGCTGTTTTTT.

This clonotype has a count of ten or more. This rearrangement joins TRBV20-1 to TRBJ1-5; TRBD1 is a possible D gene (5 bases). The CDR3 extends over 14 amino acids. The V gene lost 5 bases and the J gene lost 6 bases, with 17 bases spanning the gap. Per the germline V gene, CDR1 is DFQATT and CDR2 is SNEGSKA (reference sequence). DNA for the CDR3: TGCAGTGCTTCTCCGCCAGGGCGATTTCAGCCCCAGCATTTT. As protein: CSASPPGRFQPQHF.

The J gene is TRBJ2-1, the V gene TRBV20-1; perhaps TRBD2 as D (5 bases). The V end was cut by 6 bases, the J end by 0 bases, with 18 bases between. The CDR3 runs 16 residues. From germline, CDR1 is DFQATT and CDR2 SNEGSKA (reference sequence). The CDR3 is CSATLGGPNSYNEQFF. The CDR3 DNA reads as TGCAGTGCCACACTTGGCGGGCCAAACTCCTACAATGAGCAGTTCTTC.

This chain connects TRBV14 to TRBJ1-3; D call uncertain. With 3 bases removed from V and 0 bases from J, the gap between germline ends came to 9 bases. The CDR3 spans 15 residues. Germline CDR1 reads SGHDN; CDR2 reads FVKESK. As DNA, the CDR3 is TGTGCCAGCAGCCAGGCCATGGGCTCTGGAAACACCATATATTTT. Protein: CASSQAMGSGNTIYF.

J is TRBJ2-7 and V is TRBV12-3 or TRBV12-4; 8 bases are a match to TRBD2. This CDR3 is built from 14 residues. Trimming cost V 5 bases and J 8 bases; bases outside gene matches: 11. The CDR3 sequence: CASSRPGGAVKQYF. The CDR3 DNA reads TGTGCCAGCAGTCGCCCGGGGGGGGCGGTAAAGCAGTACTTC.

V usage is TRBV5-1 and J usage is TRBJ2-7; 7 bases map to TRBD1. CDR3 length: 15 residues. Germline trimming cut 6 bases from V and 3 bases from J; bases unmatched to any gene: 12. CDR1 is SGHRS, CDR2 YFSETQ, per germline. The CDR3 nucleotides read TGCGCCAGCACAACTACCCCTGGGACAGTCTACGAGCAGTACTTC. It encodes CASTTTPGTVYEQYF.

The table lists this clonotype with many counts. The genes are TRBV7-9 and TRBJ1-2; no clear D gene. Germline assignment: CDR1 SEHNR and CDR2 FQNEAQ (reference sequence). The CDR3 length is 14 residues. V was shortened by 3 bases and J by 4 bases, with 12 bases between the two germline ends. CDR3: CASSLSIPIYGYTF. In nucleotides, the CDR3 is TGTGCCAGCAGCTTGTCAATCCCGATCTATGGCTACACCTTC.

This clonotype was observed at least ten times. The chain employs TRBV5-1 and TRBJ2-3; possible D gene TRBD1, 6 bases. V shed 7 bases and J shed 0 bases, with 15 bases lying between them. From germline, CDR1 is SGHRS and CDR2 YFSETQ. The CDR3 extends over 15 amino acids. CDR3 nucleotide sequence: TGCGCCAGCGCAAGTCAGGGGCGAAGCACAGATACGCAGTATTTT. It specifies CASASQGRSTDTQYF.

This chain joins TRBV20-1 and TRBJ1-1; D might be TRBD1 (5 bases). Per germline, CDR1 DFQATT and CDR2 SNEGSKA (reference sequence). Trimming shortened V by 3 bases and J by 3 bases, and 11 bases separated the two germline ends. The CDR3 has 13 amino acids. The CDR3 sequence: CSASPGGYTEAFF. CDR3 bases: TGCAGTGCTAGCCCGGGGGGGTACACTGAAGCTTTCTTT.

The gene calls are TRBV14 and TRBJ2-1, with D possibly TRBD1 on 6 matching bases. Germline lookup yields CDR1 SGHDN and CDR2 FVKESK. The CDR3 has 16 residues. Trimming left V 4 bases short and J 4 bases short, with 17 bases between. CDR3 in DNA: TGTGCCAGCAGCCCAACAGGGACCTTACCTTACAATGAGCAGTTCTTC. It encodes CASSPTGTLPYNEQFF. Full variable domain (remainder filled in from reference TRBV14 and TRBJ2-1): EAGVTQFPSHSVIEKGQTVTLRCDPISGHDNLYWYRRVMGKEIKFLLHFVKESKQDESGMPNNRFLAERTGGTYSTLKVQPAELEDSGVYFCASSPTGTLPYNEQFFGPGTRLTVL.

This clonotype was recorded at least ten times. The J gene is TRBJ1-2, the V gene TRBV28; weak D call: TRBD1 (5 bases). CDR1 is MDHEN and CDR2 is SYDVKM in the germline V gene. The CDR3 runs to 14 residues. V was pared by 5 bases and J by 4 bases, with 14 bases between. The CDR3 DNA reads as TGTGCCAGCAGTATACAGACAGAGGGCTATGGCTACACCTTC. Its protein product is CASSIQTEGYGYTF.

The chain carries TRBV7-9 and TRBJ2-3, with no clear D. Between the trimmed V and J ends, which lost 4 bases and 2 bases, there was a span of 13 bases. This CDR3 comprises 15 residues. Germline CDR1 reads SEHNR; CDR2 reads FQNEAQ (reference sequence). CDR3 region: CASSSGRSFTDTQYF. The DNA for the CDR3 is TGTGCCAGCAGCTCGGGCAGATCATTCACAGATACGCAGTATTTT.

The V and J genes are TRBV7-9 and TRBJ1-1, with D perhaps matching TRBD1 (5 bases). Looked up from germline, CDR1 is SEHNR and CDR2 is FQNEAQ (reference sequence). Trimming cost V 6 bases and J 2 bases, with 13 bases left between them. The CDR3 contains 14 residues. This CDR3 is CASRISGSNTEAFF. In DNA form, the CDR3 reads TGTGCCAGCAGGATCTCAGGGTCTAACACTGAAGCTTTCTTT.

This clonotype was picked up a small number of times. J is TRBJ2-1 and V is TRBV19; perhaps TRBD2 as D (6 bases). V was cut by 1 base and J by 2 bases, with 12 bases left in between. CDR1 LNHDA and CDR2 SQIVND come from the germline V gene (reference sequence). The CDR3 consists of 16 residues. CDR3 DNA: TGTGCCAGTAGTATAGCGGGCCAGCGGGCCTACAATGAGCAGTTCTTC. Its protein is CASSIAGQRAYNEQFF.

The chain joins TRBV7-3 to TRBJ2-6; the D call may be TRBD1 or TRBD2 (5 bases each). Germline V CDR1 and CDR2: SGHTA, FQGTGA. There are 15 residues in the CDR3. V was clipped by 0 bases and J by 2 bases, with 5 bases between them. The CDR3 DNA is TGTGCCAGCAGCTTAACGGGGGCTGGGGCCAACGTCCTGACTTTC. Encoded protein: CASSLTGAGANVLTF.

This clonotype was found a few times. The CDR3 loop reads CASSLVRGPRGEQFF. For the CDR3, the DNA is TGCGCCAGCAGCTTGGTCAGGGGGCCGCGCGGTGAGCAGTTCTTC. The chain is built from TRBV5-1 and TRBJ2-1, with 8 bases matching TRBD1. The CDR3 consists of 15 residues. CDR1 is SGHRS and CDR2 is YFSETQ in the germline V gene. V trimming: 0 bases; J trimming: 9 bases; junction bases outside the gene matches: 8.

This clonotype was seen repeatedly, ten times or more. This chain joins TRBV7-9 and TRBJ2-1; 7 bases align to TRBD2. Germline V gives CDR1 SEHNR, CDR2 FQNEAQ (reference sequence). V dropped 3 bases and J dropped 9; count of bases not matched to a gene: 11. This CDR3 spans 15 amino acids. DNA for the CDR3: TGTGCCAGCAGCTTCGCGGGAGTCGCCTACCGTGAGCAGTTCTTC. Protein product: CASSFAGVAYREQFF.

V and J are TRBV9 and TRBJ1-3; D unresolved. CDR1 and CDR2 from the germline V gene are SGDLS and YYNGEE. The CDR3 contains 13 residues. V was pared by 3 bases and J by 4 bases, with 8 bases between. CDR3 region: CASSAGTGNTIYF. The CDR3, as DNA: TGTGCCAGCAGCGCCGGAACAGGAAACACCATATATTTT.

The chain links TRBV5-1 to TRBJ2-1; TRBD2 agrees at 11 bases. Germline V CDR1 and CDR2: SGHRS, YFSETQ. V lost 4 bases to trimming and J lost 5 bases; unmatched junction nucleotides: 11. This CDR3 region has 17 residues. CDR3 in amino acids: CASSARSGRAADNEQFF. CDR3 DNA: TGCGCCAGCAGCGCACGTAGCGGGAGGGCCGCCGACAATGAGCAGTTCTTC.

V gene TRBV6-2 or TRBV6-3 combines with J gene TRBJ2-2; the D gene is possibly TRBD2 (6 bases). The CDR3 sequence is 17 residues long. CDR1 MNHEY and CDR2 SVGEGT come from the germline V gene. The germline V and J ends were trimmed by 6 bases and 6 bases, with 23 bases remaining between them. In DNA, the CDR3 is TGTGCCAGCAGAAATCCCGGGACTCCCGGGGGTTCCGGGGAGCTGTTTTTT. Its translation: CASRNPGTPGGSGELFF.

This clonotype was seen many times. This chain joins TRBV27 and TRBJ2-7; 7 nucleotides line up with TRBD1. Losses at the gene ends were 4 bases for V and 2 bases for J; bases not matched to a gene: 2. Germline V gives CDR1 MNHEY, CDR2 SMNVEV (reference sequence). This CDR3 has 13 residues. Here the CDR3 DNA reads TGTGCCAGCAGTTATCAGGGGGCCTACGAGCAGTACTTC. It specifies CASSYQGAYEQYF.

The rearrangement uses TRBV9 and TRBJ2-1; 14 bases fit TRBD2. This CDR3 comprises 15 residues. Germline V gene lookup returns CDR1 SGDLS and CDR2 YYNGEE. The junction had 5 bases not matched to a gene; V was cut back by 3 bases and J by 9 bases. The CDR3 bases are TGTGCCAGCAGCGCGGGGACTAGCGGGAGTAGTGAGCAGTTCTTC. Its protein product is CASSAGTSGSSEQFF.

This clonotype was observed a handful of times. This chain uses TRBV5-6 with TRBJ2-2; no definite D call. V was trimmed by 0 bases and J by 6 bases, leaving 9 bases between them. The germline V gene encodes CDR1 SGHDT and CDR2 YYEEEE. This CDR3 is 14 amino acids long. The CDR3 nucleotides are TGTGCCAGCAGCTTGGCCCCGTATCCCGGGGAGCTGTTTTTT. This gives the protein CASSLAPYPGELFF.

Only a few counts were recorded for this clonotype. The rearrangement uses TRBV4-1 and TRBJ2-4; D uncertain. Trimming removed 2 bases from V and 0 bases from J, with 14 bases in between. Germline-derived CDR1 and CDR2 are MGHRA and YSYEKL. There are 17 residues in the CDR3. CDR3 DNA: TGCGCCAGCAGCCAACCGCGTAAGGGCTTAGCCAAAAACATTCAGTACTTC. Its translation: CASSQPRKGLAKNIQYF.